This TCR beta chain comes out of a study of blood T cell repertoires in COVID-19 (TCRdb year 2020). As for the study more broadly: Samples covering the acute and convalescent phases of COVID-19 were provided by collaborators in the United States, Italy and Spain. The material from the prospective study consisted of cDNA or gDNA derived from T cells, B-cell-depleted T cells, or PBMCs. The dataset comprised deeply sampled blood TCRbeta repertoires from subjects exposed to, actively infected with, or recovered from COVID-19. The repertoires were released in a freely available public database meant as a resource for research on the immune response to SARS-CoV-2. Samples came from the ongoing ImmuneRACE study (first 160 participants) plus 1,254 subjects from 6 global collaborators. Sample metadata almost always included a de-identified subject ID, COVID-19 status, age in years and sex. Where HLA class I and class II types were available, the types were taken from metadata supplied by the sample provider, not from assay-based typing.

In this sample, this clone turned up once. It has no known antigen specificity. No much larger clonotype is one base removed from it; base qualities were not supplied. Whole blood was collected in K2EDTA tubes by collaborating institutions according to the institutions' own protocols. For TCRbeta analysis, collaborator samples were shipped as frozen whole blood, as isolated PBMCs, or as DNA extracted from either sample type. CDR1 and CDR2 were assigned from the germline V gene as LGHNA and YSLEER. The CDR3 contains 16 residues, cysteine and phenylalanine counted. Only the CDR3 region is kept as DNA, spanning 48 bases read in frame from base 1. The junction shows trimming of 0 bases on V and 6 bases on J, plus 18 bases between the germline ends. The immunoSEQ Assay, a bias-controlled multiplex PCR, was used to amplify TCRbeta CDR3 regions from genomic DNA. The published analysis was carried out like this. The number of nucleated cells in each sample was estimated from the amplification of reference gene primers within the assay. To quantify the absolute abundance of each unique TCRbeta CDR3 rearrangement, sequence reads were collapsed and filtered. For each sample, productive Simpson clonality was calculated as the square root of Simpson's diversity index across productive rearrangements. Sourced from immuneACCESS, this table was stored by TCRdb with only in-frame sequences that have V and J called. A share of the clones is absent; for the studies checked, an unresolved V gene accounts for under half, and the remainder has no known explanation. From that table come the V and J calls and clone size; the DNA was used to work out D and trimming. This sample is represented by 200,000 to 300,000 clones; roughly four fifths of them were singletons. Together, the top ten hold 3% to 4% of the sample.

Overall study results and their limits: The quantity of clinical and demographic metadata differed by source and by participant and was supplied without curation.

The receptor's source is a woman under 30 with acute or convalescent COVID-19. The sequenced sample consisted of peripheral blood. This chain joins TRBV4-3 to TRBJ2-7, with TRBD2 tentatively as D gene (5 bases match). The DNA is TGCGCCAGCAGCCAAGATCCCTCGCGGGTATTTGCCGAGCAGTACTTC. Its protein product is CASSQDPSRVFAEQYF.